The T cell receptor beta chain under discussion was sequenced for a study of blood T cell repertoires in COVID-19. Overall study context: Both acute and convalescent COVID-19 samples were obtained from the United States, Italy and Spain. Sources were T cells, B-cell-depleted T cells, or PBMCs; the material itself was cDNA or gDNA.

The germline gives CDR1 LNHDA, CDR2 SQIVND (reference sequence). The trim removed 5 bases at V and 8 bases at J, leaving 5 bases unmatched. The CDR3 sequence is 13 residues long. Under the authors' procedure: Nucleated cell number was recorded as an estimate derived from reference gene primer amplification. Sequencing used immunoSEQ multiplex PCR; TCRdb keeps in-frame clones, though not all of them. For V, J and clone size, that table is used; D and trimming come from the DNA. The repertoire holds 200,000 to 250,000 clones, with about 88% as singletons. This clone was recorded only once. Sequencing was carried out using peripheral blood. The sequence was obtained from an older woman with acute or convalescent COVID-19. The chain combines TRBV19 with TRBJ1-2; 10 bases match TRBD1. This CDR3 is CASSPTGGSGYTF. CDR3 coding DNA: TGTGCCAGTAGTCCGACAGGGGGCTCCGGCTACACCTTC. The whole variable domain, filled in from reference TRBV19 and TRBJ1-2, reads DGGITQSPKYLFRKEGQNVTLSCEQNLNHDAMYWYRQDPGQGLRLIYYSQIVNDFQKGDIAEGYSVSREKKESFPLTVTSAQKNPTAFYLCASSPTGGSGYTFGSGTRLTVV.